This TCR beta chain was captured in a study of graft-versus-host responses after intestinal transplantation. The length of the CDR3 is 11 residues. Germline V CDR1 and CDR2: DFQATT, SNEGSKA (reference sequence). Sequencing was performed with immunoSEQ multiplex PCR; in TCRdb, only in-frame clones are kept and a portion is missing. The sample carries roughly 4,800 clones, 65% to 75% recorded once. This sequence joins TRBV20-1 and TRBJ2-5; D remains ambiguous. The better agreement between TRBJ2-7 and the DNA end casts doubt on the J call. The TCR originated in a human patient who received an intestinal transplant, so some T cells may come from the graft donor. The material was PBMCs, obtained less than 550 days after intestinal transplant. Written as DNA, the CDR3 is TGCAGCCCCGGCACGGGCTACGAGCAGTACTTC. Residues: CSPGTGYEQYF.